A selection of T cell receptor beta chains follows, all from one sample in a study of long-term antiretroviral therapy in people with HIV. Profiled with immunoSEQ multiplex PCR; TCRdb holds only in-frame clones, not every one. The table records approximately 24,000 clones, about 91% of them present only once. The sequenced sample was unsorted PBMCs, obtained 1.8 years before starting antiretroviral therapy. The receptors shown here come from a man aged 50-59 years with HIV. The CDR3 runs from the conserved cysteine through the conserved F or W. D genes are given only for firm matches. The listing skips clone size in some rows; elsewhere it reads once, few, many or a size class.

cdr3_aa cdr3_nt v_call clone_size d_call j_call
CASSLIPGNNEQFF TGTGCCAGCAGCTTGATTCCGGGAAACAATGAGCAGTTCTTC TRBV5-4 . . TRBJ2-1
CASSMEEETQYF TGTGCCAGCTCGATGGAGGAGGAGACCCAGTACTTC TRBV2 . . TRBJ2-5
CASSLTRGGAEKLFF TGCGCCAGCAGCTTGACCCGCGGGGGAGCCGAAAAACTGTTTTTT TRBV5-1 few . TRBJ1-4
CASTIAYNSPLHF TGTGCCAGCACAATAGCCTATAATTCACCCCTCCACTTT TRBV27 few . TRBJ1-6
CASSQIKSNQPQHF TGTGCCAGCAGCCAAATTAAGAGCAATCAGCCCCAGCATTTT TRBV5-6 . . TRBJ1-5
CASSESYRAPVKNIQYF TGCGCCAGCAGTGAGTCCTACAGGGCCCCTGTCAAAAACATTCAGTACTTC TRBV10-2 . . TRBJ2-4
CATSLDGTASYEQYF TGTGCCACCAGCCTAGACGGGACAGCCTCCTACGAGCAGTACTTC TRBV15 . TRBD1 TRBJ2-7
CAWSGGGAHNEQFF TGTGCCTGGAGCGGCGGTGGGGCCCACAATGAGCAGTTCTTC TRBV30 . . TRBJ2-1
CASSQGPGSYEQYF TGCGCCAGCAGCCAAGGCCCGGGGTCCTACGAGCAGTACTTC TRBV4-1 . . TRBJ2-7
CASSPGVNTEAFF TGTGCCAGCTCACCAGGAGTGAACACTGAAGCTTTCTTT TRBV18 . . TRBJ1-1
CASSPPGGREQYF TGTGCCAGCAGTCCCCCGGGGGGGCGGGAGCAGTACTTC TRBV6-5 . TRBD2 TRBJ2-7
CASSRTPPAWGRADTQYF TGTGCCAGCAGCCGGACTCCACCGGCGTGGGGTCGAGCAGATACGCAGTATTTT TRBV28 . . TRBJ2-3
CASSLVVPMYTDTQYF TGTGCCAGCAGCTTAGTCGTTCCGATGTACACAGATACGCAGTATTTT TRBV11-2 . . TRBJ2-3
CASSQGDTIYF TGTGCCAGCAGCCAAGGGGACACCATATATTTT TRBV6-5 few . TRBJ1-3
CASSSLGQGSGYTF TGTGCCAGCAGCTCGTTAGGACAGGGTTCCGGCTACACCTTC TRBV7-9 . TRBD1 TRBJ1-2
CSATTDTQYF TGCAGCGCCACCACAGATACGCAGTATTTT TRBV29-1 . . TRBJ2-3
CASSLSGASYNEQFF TGTGCCAGCAGCTTGTCAGGGGCGTCCTACAATGAGCAGTTCTTC TRBV5-6 . . TRBJ2-1
CASSLGTDLNTEAFF TGTGCCAGCAGCCTTGGGACAGACTTGAACACTGAAGCTTTCTTT TRBV7-8 once TRBD1 TRBJ1-1
CASSFGQNSYNEQFF TGTGCCAGCAGTTTCGGGCAGAACTCCTACAATGAGCAGTTCTTC TRBV27 . . TRBJ2-1
CASSSLAGGGSETQYF TGTGCCAGCAGCTCCTTAGCGGGCGGGGGATCAGAGACCCAGTACTTC TRBV11-2 . TRBD2 TRBJ2-5
CASSPSSYEQYF TGTGCCAGCAGTCCTAGCTCCTACGAGCAGTACTTC TRBV6-6 . . TRBJ2-7
CASSLGLDYGYTF TGTGCCAGCAGCTTGGGGCTTGACTATGGCTACACCTTC TRBV11-2 . . TRBJ1-2
CASSFGQAEPQHF TGTGCCAGCTCCTTCGGACAGGCCGAGCCCCAGCATTTT TRBV6-6 . TRBD1 TRBJ1-5
CASSYRVRTEAFF TGTGCCAGCAGCTACAGGGTGCGCACTGAAGCTTTCTTT TRBV14 . . TRBJ1-1
CASSRQVVTNEKLFF TGTGCCAGCAGCAGACAAGTAGTAACTAATGAAAAACTGTTTTTT TRBV7-2 . . TRBJ1-4
CASSDKSGGVKNIQYF TGTGCCAGCAGTGACAAGAGCGGGGGGGTCAAAAACATTCAGTACTTC TRBV6-4 once TRBD2 TRBJ2-4
CASSAGSVRWNYEQYF TGTGCCAGTAGTGCAGGGTCCGTTCGATGGAACTACGAGCAGTACTTC TRBV19 . . TRBJ2-7
CASSQRTRDRRNTEAFF TGTGCCAGCAGCCAAAGGACCCGGGACAGACGGAACACTGAAGCTTTCTTT TRBV7-8 . TRBD1 TRBJ1-1
CASSGTGNYGYTF TGTGCCAGCAGTGGAACAGGAAACTATGGCTACACCTTC TRBV2 . . TRBJ1-2
CASSSTLGSYEQYF TGTGCCAGCTCAAGTACCCTTGGCTCCTACGAGCAGTACTTC TRBV18 few . TRBJ2-7
CASSLVGQGLSYEQYF TGTGCCAGCAGCTTAGTGGGGCAGGGCCTCTCCTACGAGCAGTACTTC TRBV11-3 once . TRBJ2-7
CASSLLGDRANTDTQYF TGCGCCAGCAGCTTGCTCGGGGACAGGGCGAACACAGATACGCAGTATTTT TRBV5-1 once TRBD1 TRBJ2-3
CASSQEGTGGNVLTF TGCGCCAGCAGCCAAGAGGGCACGGGCGGCAACGTCCTGACTTTC TRBV4-1 . . TRBJ2-6
CSVRTSPSAYEQYF TGCAGCGTCCGGACTAGCCCCAGTGCCTACGAGCAGTACTTC TRBV29-1 . TRBD2 TRBJ2-7
CASSLDRGGGELFF TGTGCCAGCAGCTTAGACAGGGGCGGCGGGGAGCTGTTTTTT TRBV7-2 . TRBD1 TRBJ2-2
CASSTRGESSYEQYF TGTGCCAGCAGCACCCGTGGGGAGAGCTCCTACGAGCAGTACTTC TRBV13 . . TRBJ2-7
CASSQENINIQYF TGCGCCAGCAGCCAAGAAAATATAAACATTCAGTACTTC TRBV4-1 . . TRBJ2-4
CASSIWTAGNEKLFF TGTGCCAGTAGTATTTGGACAGCCGGAAATGAAAAACTGTTTTTT TRBV19 . . TRBJ1-4
CASSPGFHAEQYF TGTGCCAGCAGCCCAGGGTTCCACGCCGAGCAGTACTTC TRBV5-6 . . TRBJ2-7
CASSVLGLAGDNEQFF TGTGCCAGCAGCGTATTGGGACTAGCGGGGGACAATGAGCAGTTCTTC TRBV9 . TRBD2 TRBJ2-1
CASTQGGTSNYGYTF TGTGCCAGCACTCAGGGGGGGACCTCTAACTATGGCTACACCTTC TRBV6-5 . TRBD1 TRBJ1-2
CASRDEQYF TGTGCCAGCCGGGACGAGCAGTACTTC TRBV3-1/TRBV3-2 . . TRBJ2-7